The 26 T cell receptor beta chains reported below all come from one sample, sequenced in a study of lymphopenia after photon versus proton radiotherapy. Assay used: immunoSEQ multiplex PCR; TCRdb lists only in-frame clones, some missing. The data hold 20,000 to 25,000 clones, with 84% observed a single time. This material consisted of peripheral blood, taken from a patient treated with photon-based radiotherapy. These receptors came from a woman in her fifties or sixties with pancreatic cancer.

This chain connects TRBV5-6 to TRBJ2-1; D is ambiguous. The CDR3 consists of 11 residues. V dropped 4 bases and J dropped 5 bases, with 4 bases sitting between them. Looked up from germline, CDR1 is SGHDT and CDR2 is YYEEEE. CDR3 DNA: TGTGCCAGCAGCGCTCACAATGAGCAGTTCTTC. This codes for CASSAHNEQFF. Full variable domain (outside the CDR3, taken from reference TRBV5-6 and TRBJ2-1): DAGVTQSPTHLIKTRGQQVTLRCSPKSGHDTVSWYQQALGQGPQFIFQYYEEEERQRGNFPDRFSGHQFPNYSSELNVNALLLGDSALYLCASSAHNEQFFGPGTRLTVL.

The chain joins TRBV18 to TRBJ1-4; D remains ambiguous. The V gene lost 1 base and the J gene lost 8 bases, with 8 bases spanning the gap. Germline CDR1 and CDR2: KGHSH and LQKENI. CDR3 length equals 13 residues. CDR3 sequence reads: CASSPQGREKLFF. The CDR3 DNA reads as TGTGCCAGCTCACCACAGGGCCGGGAAAAACTGTTTTTT.

This chain links TRBV4-2 with TRBJ2-5; D is perhaps TRBD2 (6 bases). The V and J ends lost 1 base and 5 bases respectively, with 8 bases between them. This CDR3 has 13 residues. Germline CDR1 is LGHNA and CDR2 is YNFKEQ. Written as DNA, the CDR3 is TGTGCCAGCAGCCAAGGGAGGGTGGAGACCCAGTACTTC. Amino acids: CASSQGRVETQYF.

This clone was recorded a few times. V gene TRBV4-1 combines with J gene TRBJ2-1; TRBD2 agrees at 8 bases. V was clipped by 3 bases and J by 1 base; unmatched bases: 5. The CDR3 runs 16 residues. Germline lookup yields CDR1 MGHRA and CDR2 YSYEKL. The CDR3 is CASSHGRGLSYNEQFF. CDR3 DNA: TGCGCCAGCAGCCACGGGAGGGGGTTATCCTACAATGAGCAGTTCTTC.

The chain is built from TRBV29-1 and TRBJ2-1, with TRBD2 matching 10 bases. Germline assignment: CDR1 SQVTM and CDR2 ANQGSEA. The CDR3 has 14 amino acids. The junction had 4 bases not matched to a gene; V was cut back by 4 bases and J by 4 bases. CDR3 sequence: CSVVTSGKYNEQFF. CDR3 DNA sequence: TGCAGCGTTGTAACTAGCGGGAAATACAATGAGCAGTTCTTC.

The rearrangement uses TRBV6-6 and TRBJ1-1; 7 positions agree with TRBD1. The V gene end was trimmed by 5 bases and the J gene end by 0 bases; junction bases not matched to a gene: 3. The germline V gene has CDR1 MNHNY and CDR2 SVGAGI (reference sequence). CDR3 size: 14 residues. The CDR3: CASSQGTVNTEAFF. CDR3 in DNA: TGTGCCAGCAGTCAAGGGACAGTGAACACTGAAGCTTTCTTT.

This clone was counted a single time. The rearrangement links TRBV2 to TRBJ1-2, with TRBD1 identical over 8 bases. Germline CDR1 and CDR2: SNHLY and FYNNEI. V gave up 5 bases and J gave up 7 bases; unmatched junction bases: 12. This CDR3 is built from 15 residues. CDR3 nucleotides: TGTGCCAGCAGTAACACAATACAGGGGGTGGGTGGCTACACCTTC. It encodes CASSNTIQGVGGYTF.

This chain connects TRBV5-1 to TRBJ1-3; 7 positions match TRBD1. The V gene's germline CDR1 is SGHRS and CDR2 YFSETQ. The ends lost 0 bases at V and 4 bases at J; junction bases unmatched: 7. The CDR3 extends over 16 amino acids. CDR3 coding DNA: TGCGCCAGCAGCTTGGCGGGACAGTTTACCGGAAACACCATATATTTT. It specifies CASSLAGQFTGNTIYF. Complete variable domain (other parts from reference TRBV5-1 and TRBJ1-3): KAGVTQTPRYLIKTRGQQVTLSCSPISGHRSVSWYQQTPGQGLQFLFEYFSETQRNKGNFPGRFSGRQFSNSRSEMNVSTLELGDSALYLCASSLAGQFTGNTIYFGEGSWLTVV.

The chain is built from TRBV28 and TRBJ2-1; unclear D gene. Trimming took 7 bases from V and 2 from J, leaving 12 bases between them. The CDR3 totals 14 residues. Germline-derived CDR1 and CDR2 are MDHEN and SYDVKM. The CDR3 DNA sequence: TGTGCCAGCAAGGGCAGCTTCGCCTACAATGAGCAGTTCTTC. This codes for CASKGSFAYNEQFF.

The chain's CDR3 is CASSGTSGERYEQYF. For the CDR3, the DNA is TGCGCCAGCAGCGGTACTAGCGGGGAACGATACGAGCAGTACTTC. The chain combines TRBV4-1 with TRBJ2-7; 10 nucleotides align to TRBD2. This CDR3 has 15 residues. CDR1 is MGHRA, CDR2 YSYEKL, per germline. J gave up 4 bases and V 5 bases, and 8 bases lay outside the gene matches.

The J gene is TRBJ1-2, the V gene TRBV6-1; D possibly corresponds to TRBD1 (5 bases). From germline, CDR1 is MNHNS and CDR2 SASEGT. Trimming pared 5 bases from V and 2 bases from J, leaving 9 bases between. The CDR3 is made up of 13 amino acids. The CDR3 nucleotides are TGTGCCAGCAGTCACCAGGGAAACTATGGCTACACCTTC. Translation gives CASSHQGNYGYTF.

V usage is TRBV27 and J usage is TRBJ2-2; no firm D call. This CDR3 has 14 amino acids. The V and J ends lost 3 bases and 0 bases respectively, with 5 bases between them. Germline CDR1 MNHEY, CDR2 SMNVEV (reference sequence). CDR3 residues: CASSFSSNTGELFF. CDR3 in DNA: TGTGCCAGCAGTTTTAGTTCGAACACCGGGGAGCTGTTTTTT.

This CDR3 is CASSPGPSLTFTDTQYF. As DNA, the CDR3 is TGTGCCAGCAGCCCAGGCCCTAGTCTAACCTTCACAGATACGCAGTATTTT. The rearrangement links TRBV7-3 to TRBJ2-3; D gene uncertain. The ends were cut back, 5 bases at V and 2 bases at J, with 20 bases in the middle. This CDR3 is 17 amino acids long. Germline V gene data show CDR1 as SGHTA and CDR2 as FQGTGA. Based on the CDR3 plus reference TRBV7-3 and TRBJ2-3, the full variable domain is GAGVSQTPSNKVTEKGKYVELRCDPISGHTALYWYRQSLGQGPEFLIYFQGTGAADDSGLPNDRFFAVRPEGSVSTLKIQRTERGDSAVYLCASSPGPSLTFTDTQYFGPGTRLTVL.

The chain joins TRBV5-1 to TRBJ2-3; 7 bases line up with TRBD1. Germline CDR1 SGHRS, CDR2 YFSETQ. V shed 5 bases and J 2 bases; nucleotides not matched to a gene: 2. This CDR3 contains 13 residues. The CDR3 is CASSGTVTDTQYF. The CDR3 DNA sequence: TGCGCCAGCAGTGGGACAGTCACAGATACGCAGTATTTT. The entire variable domain, with the rest obtained from reference TRBV5-1 and TRBJ2-3, is as follows: KAGVTQTPRYLIKTRGQQVTLSCSPISGHRSVSWYQQTPGQGLQFLFEYFSETQRNKGNFPGRFSGRQFSNSRSEMNVSTLELGDSALYLCASSGTVTDTQYFGPGTRLTVL.

The chain recombines TRBV30 with TRBJ1-4; 8 bases line up with TRBD1. CDR3 length equals 17 residues. The V segment lost 3 bases and the J segment 8 bases; nucleotides outside the gene matches: 17. Germline V gene data show CDR1 as GTSNPN and CDR2 as SVGIG (reference sequence). As DNA, the CDR3 is TGTGCCTGGAGCCACCTGGGGACAGGAGGGGGAGGAGAAAAACTGTTTTTT. Translated, it gives CAWSHLGTGGGGEKLFF.

The J gene is TRBJ2-7, the V gene TRBV14, with TRBD2 matching over 11 bases. Germline CDR1 and CDR2: SGHDN and FVKESK. The CDR3 is 16 amino acids. J lost 3 bases, V lost 4 bases, and 8 bases had no gene match. CDR3 in amino acids: CASSRGTSGLFYEQYF. The CDR3 DNA follows: TGTGCCAGCAGCCGCGGGACTAGCGGACTATTCTACGAGCAGTACTTC.

The J gene is TRBJ1-2, the V gene TRBV6-1; 9 nucleotides align to TRBD1. The germline CDR1 and CDR2 sequences are MNHNS and SASEGT. This CDR3 spans 13 amino acids. V lost 3 bases to trimming and J lost 8 bases; unmatched junction nucleotides: 4. The CDR3 region has the DNA TGTGCCAGCAGTGATTCCGGGACAGGGGGCTACACCTTC. Translated, it gives CASSDSGTGGYTF.

This clone was seen just once. Sequence at one end of the junction differs from germline and may be a read error. The chain employs TRBV6-5 and TRBJ2-3; 8 nucleotides match TRBD2. Germline V gene lookup returns CDR1 MNHEY and CDR2 SVGAGI. The CDR3 is 16 amino acids. CDR3 loop: CANSSIAGTRTDTQYF. CDR3 coding DNA: TGTGCCAACAGTTCCATTGCCGGGACTAGGACAGATACGCAGTATTTT.

V gene TRBV11-3 combines with J gene TRBJ2-7; 10 bases fit TRBD1. V shed 5 bases, J shed 4 bases, and the junction held 2 bases outside the gene matches. The CDR3 length is 13 residues. The germline gives CDR1 SGHNT, CDR2 YENEEA. The CDR3: CASSKDRGYEQYF. CDR3 in DNA: TGTGCCAGCAGCAAGGACAGGGGGTACGAGCAGTACTTC.

This chain links TRBV6-5 with TRBJ1-4; no firm D call. CDR1 is MNHEY and CDR2 is SVGAGI in the germline V gene. The V and J ends lost 4 bases and 8 bases respectively, with 14 bases between them. The CDR3 is 14 amino acids. The CDR3, as DNA: TGTGCCAGCAGTTCTACGGGGATAAGCGAAAAACTGTTTTTT. It yields the protein CASSSTGISEKLFF.

The chain is built from TRBV5-8 and TRBJ1-4, with 7 bases aligning to TRBD1. Looked up from germline, CDR1 is SGHTS and CDR2 is YDEGEE. The length of the CDR3 is 18 residues. V lost 0 bases, J lost 3 bases, and 11 bases stayed unmatched. The CDR3: CASSLAWVSTGPNEKLFF. The CDR3 bases are TGTGCCAGCAGCTTGGCCTGGGTCTCGACAGGGCCTAATGAAAAACTGTTTTTT.

The gene calls are TRBV4-3 and TRBJ2-1; perhaps TRBD2 as D (5 bases). V was clipped by 1 base and J by 6 bases, with 16 bases between them. The germline V gene encodes CDR1 LGHNA and CDR2 YSLEER. The CDR3 extends over 16 amino acids. This CDR3 is CASSQADRLTSNEQFF. The CDR3 bases are TGCGCCAGCAGCCAAGCCGATCGGCTAACTAGCAATGAGCAGTTCTTC.

This chain joins TRBV7-8 and TRBJ2-7, with D tentatively TRBD2 (6 bases). Germline V lookup: CDR1 SGHVS, CDR2 FQNEAQ. The V end was cut by 4 bases, the J end by 1 base, with 14 bases between. The CDR3 runs to 15 residues. As DNA, the CDR3 is TGTGCCAGCAGCTCCCCGGGGGTTTTGTCCTACGAGCAGTACTTC. Amino acid sequence: CASSSPGVLSYEQYF.

The rearrangement joins TRBV14 to TRBJ2-5, with D unresolved. The germline V gene has CDR1 SGHDN and CDR2 FVKESK. The CDR3 consists of 12 residues. V lost 5 bases and J 4 bases, leaving 8 bases between the germline ends. The CDR3 reads CASSKVGETQYF. The CDR3 coding sequence is TGTGCCAGCAGCAAAGTGGGAGAGACCCAGTACTTC.

The chain couples TRBV5-6 to TRBJ1-3; 9 bases agree with TRBD1. The CDR3 is 15 amino acids. V lost 3 bases and J lost 4; bases outside the gene matches: 5. Germline V lookup: CDR1 SGHDT, CDR2 YYEEEE. The CDR3: CASSYYRGLGNTIYF. In nucleotides, the CDR3 is TGTGCCAGCAGCTACTACAGGGGGCTAGGAAACACCATATATTTT. Full variable domain (missing parts from reference TRBV5-6 and TRBJ1-3): DAGVTQSPTHLIKTRGQQVTLRCSPKSGHDTVSWYQQALGQGPQFIFQYYEEEERQRGNFPDRFSGHQFPNYSSELNVNALLLGDSALYLCASSYYRGLGNTIYFGEGSWLTVV.

The chain has TRBV19 and TRBJ2-1; no clear D gene. The CDR3 spans 12 residues. Deletions cut 6 bases from V and 2 bases from J, with 5 bases between. Germline V gene data show CDR1 as LNHDA and CDR2 as SQIVND (reference sequence). CDR3 loop: CASRGPYNEQFF. CDR3 DNA: TGTGCCAGTAGGGGTCCCTACAATGAGCAGTTCTTC.